This section outlines one T cell receptor (beta chain) sequence together with its context. Its antigen is still unknown. No base qualities exist here, and no much larger clone lies one base off it. V and J are truncated by 5 bases and 0 bases respectively, leaving an intervening sequence of 14 bases. CDR1 DFQATT and CDR2 SNEGSKA are derived from the germline V gene (reference sequence). From cysteine to phenylalanine, the CDR3 is 14 amino acids long. Just CDR3 DNA is preserved here, 42 bases in frame from base 1. This entry comes from a study of early T cells in non-severe SARS-CoV-2 infection (dated by TCRdb to 2020 to 2022). Background for the entire study: TCR sequencing used bulk RNA from unsorted whole blood, so alpha and beta chains could not be paired.

Set within a cohort of healthcare workers in London, UK, this nested case-control study involved weekly PCR testing of nasopharyngeal swabs along with blood sampling. Healthcare workers were recruited between 23 and 31 March 2020, during the week of the UK lockdown, and were followed weekly for up to about 15 weeks. Overall study outcomes, separate from this receptor: VDJdb matching was skewed toward anti-spike CD8 responses, so virus-specific expansions were likely underestimated and private and CD4 specificities were missed.

Library prep was done by 5' RACE. Reads for this sample came from a NextSeq 500. Unique molecular identifiers were attached to individual cDNA molecules in the TCR library protocol so that sequencing error and PCR bias could be corrected. TCR alpha and beta chains were both sequenced, and the abundances of alpha and beta sequences in each sample were closely correlated with each other. Regarding the original processing steps: V gene, J gene and CDR3 annotation of TCR sequences was performed with Decombinator V4. TCRs were defined as expanded if a significant change between any two time points was detected under a Poisson model with p below 0.0001. Abundances of TCRs were expressed as counts per million after normalisation to the total number of TCRs sequenced in each sample. TRAV1-2 paired with TRAJ12, TRAJ20 or TRAJ33 defined MAIT TCRs, while TRAV10 paired with TRAJ18 defined iNKT TCRs. VDJdb, accessed 1 November 2021, was searched for CMV, EBV and SARS-CoV-2 annotated TCRs, excluding TCRs annotated for multiple antigens. The raw public data were reprocessed by TCRdb itself: fastp quality trimming at Q25, MiXCR clonotype calling, in-frame beta chains only. Rows matching on CDR3 protein sequence are summarized as one entry with the most common DNA and genes. TCRdb's processing, not the study's, gives the V and J calls here. The sample table lists 70,000 to 85,000 distinct CDR3 sequences, 12% of them with a count of one. The ten largest clones add up to about 4% of the sample.

The sample was whole blood. The chain is assembled from TRBV20-1 and TRBJ2-7; the D segment cannot be called with confidence. The receptor was isolated from an adult who was a healthcare worker with PCR-confirmed SARS-CoV-2 infection or an uninfected control (not recorded which). The CDR3 amino acid sequence is: CSAPPLASSYEQYF. The nucleotide sequence is given as TGCAGTGCTCCCCCGTTGGCGAGCTCCTACGAGCAGTACTTC.